This TCR beta chain was sequenced in a study of identical twins. The CDR3 length is 15 residues. Germline loops: CDR1 SGHTA, CDR2 FQGNSA. The V and J ends lost 2 bases and 1 base, in that order; junction bases with no gene match: 3. Only a few counts were recorded for this clonotype. TCRdb itself ran the 5' RACE reads through MiXCR, one entry per CDR3 protein. The sample records 500,000 or so distinct CDR3 sequences, roughly a fifth being singletons. This same sample was also taken into another study, of T cells expressing NK-cell markers.

The gene calls are TRBV7-2 and TRBJ2-7; 9 positions agree with TRBD1. Specimen: CD4+ T cells sorted from blood. The receptor's source is a woman aged 18-30 years in good health. Here the CDR3 reads CASSLRDRASYEQYF. CDR3 coding DNA: TGTGCCAGCAGCTTACGGGACAGGGCATCCTACGAGCAGTACTTC.